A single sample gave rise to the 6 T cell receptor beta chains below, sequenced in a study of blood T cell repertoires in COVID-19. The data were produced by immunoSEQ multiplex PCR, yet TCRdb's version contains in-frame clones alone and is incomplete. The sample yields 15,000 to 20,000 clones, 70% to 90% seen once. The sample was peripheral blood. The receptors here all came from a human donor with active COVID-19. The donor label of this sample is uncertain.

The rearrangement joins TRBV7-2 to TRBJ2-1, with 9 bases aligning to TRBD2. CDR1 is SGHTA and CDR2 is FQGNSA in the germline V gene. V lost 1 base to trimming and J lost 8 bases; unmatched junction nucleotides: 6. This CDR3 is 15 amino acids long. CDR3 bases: TGTGCCAGCAGCTTAGGGCGGGGGGGCTGGTATGAGCAGTTCTTC. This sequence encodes CASSLGRGGWYEQFF.

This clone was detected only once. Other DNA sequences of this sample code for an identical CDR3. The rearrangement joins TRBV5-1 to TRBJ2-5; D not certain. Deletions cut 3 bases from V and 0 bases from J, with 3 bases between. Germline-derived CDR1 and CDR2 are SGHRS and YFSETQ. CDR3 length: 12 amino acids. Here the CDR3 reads CASSSNQETQYF. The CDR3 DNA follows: TGCGCCAGCAGCTCCAACCAAGAGACCCAGTACTTC.

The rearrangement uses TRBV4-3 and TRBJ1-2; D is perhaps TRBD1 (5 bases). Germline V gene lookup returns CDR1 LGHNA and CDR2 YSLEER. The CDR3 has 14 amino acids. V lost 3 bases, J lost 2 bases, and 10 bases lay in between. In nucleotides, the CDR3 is TGCGCCAGCAGCCACGGTAGGGGAAACTATGGCTACACCTTC. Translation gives CASSHGRGNYGYTF.

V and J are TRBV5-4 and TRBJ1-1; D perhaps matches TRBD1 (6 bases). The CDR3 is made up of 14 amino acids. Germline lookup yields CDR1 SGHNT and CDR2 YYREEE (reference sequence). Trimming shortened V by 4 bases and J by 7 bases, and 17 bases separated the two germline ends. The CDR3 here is CASSAGGGAVEAFF. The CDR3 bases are TGTGCCAGCAGCGCTGGCGGGGGGGCGGTTGAAGCTTTCTTT. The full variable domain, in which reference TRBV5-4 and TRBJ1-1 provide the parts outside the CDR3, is ETGVTQSPTHLIKTRGQQVTLRCSSQSGHNTVSWYQQALGQGPQFIFQYYREEENGRGNFPPRFSGLQFPNYSSELNVNALELDDSALYLCASSAGGGAVEAFFGQGTRLTVV.

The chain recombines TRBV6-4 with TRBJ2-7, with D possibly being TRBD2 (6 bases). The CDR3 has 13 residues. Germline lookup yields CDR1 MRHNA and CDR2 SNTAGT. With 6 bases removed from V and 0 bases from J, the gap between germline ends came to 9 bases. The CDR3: CASSLAASYEQYF. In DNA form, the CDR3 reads TGTGCCAGCAGCTTAGCGGCCTCCTACGAGCAGTACTTC.

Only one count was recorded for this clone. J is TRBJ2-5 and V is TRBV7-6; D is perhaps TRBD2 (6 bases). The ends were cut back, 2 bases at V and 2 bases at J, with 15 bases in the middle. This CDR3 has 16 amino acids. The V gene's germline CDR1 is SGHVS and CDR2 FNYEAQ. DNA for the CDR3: TGTGCCAGCAGCTTAATGAGGGACGCGGGACAAGAGACCCAGTACTTC. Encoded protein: CASSLMRDAGQETQYF.